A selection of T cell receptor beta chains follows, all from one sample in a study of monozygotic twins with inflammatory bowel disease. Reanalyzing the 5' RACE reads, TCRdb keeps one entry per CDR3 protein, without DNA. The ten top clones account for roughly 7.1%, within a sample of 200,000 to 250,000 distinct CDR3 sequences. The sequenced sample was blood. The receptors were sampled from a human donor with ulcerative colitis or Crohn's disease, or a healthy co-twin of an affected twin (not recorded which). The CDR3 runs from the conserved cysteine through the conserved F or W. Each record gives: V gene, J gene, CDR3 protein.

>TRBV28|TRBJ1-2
CASMVGGGKANYGYTF
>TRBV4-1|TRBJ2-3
CASSQGTADTDTQYF
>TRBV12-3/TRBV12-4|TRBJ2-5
CASSFGTTQETQYF
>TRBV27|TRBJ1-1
CASSPGVLTEAFF
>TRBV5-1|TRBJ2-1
CASSQARDEQFF
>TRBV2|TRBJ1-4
CASSEGTGATNEKLFF
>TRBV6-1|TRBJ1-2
CASSDRGRTNYGYTF
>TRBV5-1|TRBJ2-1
CASSPGQGSSNEQFF
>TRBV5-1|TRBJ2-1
CASSLYDHLEQFF
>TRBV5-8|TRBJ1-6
CASSRGREPLHF
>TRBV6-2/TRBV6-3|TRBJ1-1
CASKIQGEYTEAFF
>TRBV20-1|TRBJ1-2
CSAKGGGYGYTF
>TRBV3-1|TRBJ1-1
CASSPPYNTEAFF
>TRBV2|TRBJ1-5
CASSPWVTKAQHF
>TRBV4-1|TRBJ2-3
CASSPGGGLAVSTDTQYF
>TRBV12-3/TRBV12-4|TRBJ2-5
CASSLYEEQETQYF
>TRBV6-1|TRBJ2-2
CASLKEPRDVTGELFF
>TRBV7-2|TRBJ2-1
CASRPRAAGKNNEQFF
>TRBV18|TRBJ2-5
CASSPVKGGETQYF
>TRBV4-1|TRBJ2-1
CASSRDNEQFF
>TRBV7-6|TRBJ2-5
CASSPKGLPQETQYF
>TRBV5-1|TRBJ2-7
CASSLVLADAGEQYF
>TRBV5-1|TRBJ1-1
CASSLALGQGGEAFF
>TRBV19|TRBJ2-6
CASSIGSSGANVLTF
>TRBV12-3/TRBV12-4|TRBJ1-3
CASSFWGNSGNTIYF
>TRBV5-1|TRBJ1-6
CASSSGGNNSPLHF
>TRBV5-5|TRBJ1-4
CASSYRGSFNEKLFF
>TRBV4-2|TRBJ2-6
CASSQDLIFAGANVLTF
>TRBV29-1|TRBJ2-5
CSVEGGIAGEKETQYF
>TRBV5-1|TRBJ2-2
CASSTDRGRNTGELFF
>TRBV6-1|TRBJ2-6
CASSGTLFSGANVLTF
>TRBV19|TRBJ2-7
CASSTVTGTGDEQYF
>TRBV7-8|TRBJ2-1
CASTRPGAGGRNEQFF
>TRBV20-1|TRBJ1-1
CSATGVNRNTEAFF
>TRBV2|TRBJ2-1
CASRGTTSGSTNEQFF
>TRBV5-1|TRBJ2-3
CASSFELAGGTDTQYF
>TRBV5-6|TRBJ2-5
CASSLGTSGREETQYF
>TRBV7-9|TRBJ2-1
CASSLAGALYNEQFF
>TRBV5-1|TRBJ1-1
CASSLISDMNTEAFF
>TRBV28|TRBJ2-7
CASSYVGLEQYF
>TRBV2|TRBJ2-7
CASINRAPTSGEQYF
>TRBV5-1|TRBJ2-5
CASHKGDTDQETQYF
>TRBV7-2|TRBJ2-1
CASSLEGSVNNEQFF
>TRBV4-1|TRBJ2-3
CASSDYSGPDTQYF
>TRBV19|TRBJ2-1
CASRIEDREDEQFF
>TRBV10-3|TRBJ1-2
CAISSEENYGYTF
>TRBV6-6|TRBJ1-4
CASSYSARGPFF
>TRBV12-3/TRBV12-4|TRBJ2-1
CASSPGTSGSDEQFF
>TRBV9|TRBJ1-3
CASSTGNTIYF
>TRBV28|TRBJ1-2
CASSLTGSIPQGGYTF
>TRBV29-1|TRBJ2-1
CSVEELASNEQFF
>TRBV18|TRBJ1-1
CASSPQGQQNTEAFF
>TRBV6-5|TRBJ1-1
CASSYAGLENTEAFF